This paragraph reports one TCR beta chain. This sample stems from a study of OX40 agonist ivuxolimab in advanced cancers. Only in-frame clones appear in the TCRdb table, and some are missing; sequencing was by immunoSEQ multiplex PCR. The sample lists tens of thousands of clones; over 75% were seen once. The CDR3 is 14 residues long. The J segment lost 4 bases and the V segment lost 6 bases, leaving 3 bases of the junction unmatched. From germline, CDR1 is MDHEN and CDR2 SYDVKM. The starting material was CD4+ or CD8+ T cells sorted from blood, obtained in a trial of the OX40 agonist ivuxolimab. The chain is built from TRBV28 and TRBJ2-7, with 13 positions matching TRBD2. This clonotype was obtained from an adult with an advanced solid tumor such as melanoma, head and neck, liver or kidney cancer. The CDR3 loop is CASRRLAGGYEQYF. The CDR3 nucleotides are TGTGCCAGCAGGAGACTAGCGGGAGGTTACGAGCAGTACTTC.